This T cell receptor beta chain was profiled in a study of graft-versus-host responses after intestinal transplantation. The overall study: Each recipient received a multivisceral, liver-intestinal, or isolated intestinal graft.

Concerning this clone: What it binds is not known.

Measured with immunoSEQ multiplex PCR; TCRdb has only the in-frame clones, and not every one. The sample shows 90,000 to 100,000 clones, 91% of them seen only once. CDR1 is MNHEY and CDR2 is SMNVEV in the germline V gene (reference sequence). The trim removed 5 bases at V and 2 bases at J, leaving 5 bases unmatched. The CDR3 totals 15 residues. The clonotype comes from a human donor who received an intestinal transplant. V and J are TRBV27 and TRBJ1-5, with 8 bases fitting TRBD1. Sequences were derived from unstimulated CD8+ T cells sorted from spleen or lymph node cells, sampled before intestinal transplant. The CDR3 DNA is TGTGCCAGCAGTCCCACAGGGGGGGGCAATCAGCCCCAGCATTTT. It codes for CASSPTGGGNQPQHF.